A single T cell receptor beta chain is shown here with its context. Antigen unknown. TCRdb keeps only in-frame clones here, not all; method: immunoSEQ multiplex PCR. Among about 330,000 clones, approximately 87% were seen once, and the ten largest hold about 5.4%. The source of the sample is a study of Ad26.COV2.S vaccination and SARS-CoV-2 variants. Study details: A participant enrolled in the COV1001 Ad26.COV2.S trial arm provided the sample. Ad26.COV2.S, an intramuscular injection, was given once or twice 56 days apart. Findings and caveats of the study: Comparability of non-spike TCR breadth was observed across vaccine and placebo recipients. Breadth and depth estimates from TCRs may understate total T cell responses.

The germline V gene encodes CDR1 LNHDA and CDR2 SQIVND (reference sequence). Trimming removed 3 bases from V and 3 bases from J, with 11 bases in between. The CDR3 totals 14 residues. Treatment specified: about 20 received Ad26.COV2.S at low or high dose, single or two shots; roughly five received placebo; per-sample allocation not given. Material that was analyzed had been drawn on day 63 after the first vaccine or placebo injection. The receptor comes from a person aged 18 to 65 who received the Ad26.COV2.S COVID-19 vaccine or a placebo. The chain has TRBV19 and TRBJ1-2; D unclear. Sequencing used peripheral blood, obtained in a trial of Ad26.COV2.S vaccine versus placebo. The CDR3 DNA reads TGTGCCAGTAGTATTGGCGGAGATTACTATGGCTACACCTTC. Its protein is CASSIGGDYYGYTF.